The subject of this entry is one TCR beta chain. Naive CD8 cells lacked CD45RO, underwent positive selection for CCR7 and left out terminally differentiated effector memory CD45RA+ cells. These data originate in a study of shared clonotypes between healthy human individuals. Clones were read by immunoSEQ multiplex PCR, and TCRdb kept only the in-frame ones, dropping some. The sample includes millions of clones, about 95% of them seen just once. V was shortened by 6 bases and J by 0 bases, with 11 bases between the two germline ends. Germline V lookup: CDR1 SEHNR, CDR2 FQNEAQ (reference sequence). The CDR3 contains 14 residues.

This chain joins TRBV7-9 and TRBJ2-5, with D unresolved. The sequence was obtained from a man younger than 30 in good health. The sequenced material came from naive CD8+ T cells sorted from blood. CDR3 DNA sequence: TGTGCCAGCAGTTCCATCGGGTACCAAGAGACCCAGTACTTC. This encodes CASSSIGYQETQYF.